This is a list of T cell receptor beta chains from one sample in a study of shared clonotypes between healthy human individuals. Some clones are missing from TCRdb's copy, which holds only in-frame ones; the method was immunoSEQ multiplex PCR. The sample yields over a million clones, more than 75% seen once. Sequencing was carried out using memory CD4+ T cells from PBMCs. All receptors come from a man aged 18 to 30 in good health. Some clones in this sample may be carry-over from other donors' samples. CDR3s include the opening cysteine and the closing phenylalanine or tryptophan. Each record gives: D gene, CDR3 length, V gene, J gene, clone size, CDR3 protein, CDR3 DNA. A D gene is named only where the DNA matches it firmly. Not all rows give a size; the values are once, few, many and, for expanded clones, a class.

>TRBD2|15|TRBV15|TRBJ2-7|few
CATSGRGSPSSEQYF
TGTGCCACCAGCGGCCGCGGGAGTCCGTCTAGCGAGCAGTACTTC
>NA|16|TRBV7-9|TRBJ2-7|NA
CASSLAEGPKLYEQYF
TGTGCCAGCAGCTTAGCGGAGGGACCCAAACTCTACGAGCAGTACTTC
>NA|12|TRBV6-5|TRBJ1-6|NA
CASSYSRGPLHF
TGTGCCAGCAGTTACTCCAGGGGACCCCTCCACTTT
>NA|17|TRBV4-3|TRBJ2-3|few
CASSQDRRQAGADTQYF
TGCGCCAGCAGCCAAGACCGCCGACAGGCGGGGGCAGATACGCAGTATTTT
>NA|17|TRBV12-5|TRBJ1-1|NA
CASGLGQGSGGNTEAFF
TGTGCTAGTGGTTTGGGGCAGGGCTCCGGGGGGAACACTGAAGCTTTCTTT
>TRBD1|15|TRBV5-1|TRBJ2-6|few
CASSPGTAGANVLTF
TGCGCCAGCAGCCCAGGGACAGCGGGGGCCAACGTCCTGACTTTC
>NA|11|TRBV28|TRBJ1-1|NA
CASNTYARAFF
TGTGCCAGCAATACGTACGCTCGAGCTTTCTTT
>TRBD1|15|TRBV28|TRBJ2-7|few
CASSPGTGLPYEQYF
TGTGCCAGCAGCCCCGGGACAGGCCTCCCCTACGAGCAGTACTTC
>NA|15|TRBV7-2|TRBJ1-3|NA
CASSLGTASGNTIYF
TGTGCCAGCAGCTTAGGGACGGCCTCTGGAAACACCATATATTTT
>TRBD2|16|TRBV10-1|TRBJ2-5|NA
CASSASLAGGQETQYF
TGCGCCAGCAGTGCCTCACTAGCGGGAGGACAAGAGACCCAGTACTTC
>NA|15|TRBV2|TRBJ2-7|NA
CASSVPRTVYYEQYF
TGTGCCAGCAGTGTCCCCAGGACGGTATACTACGAGCAGTACTTC
>TRBD2|14|TRBV10-3|TRBJ2-3|NA
CASLGLEGTDTQYF
TGTGCCAGCCTGGGACTAGAGGGCACAGATACGCAGTATTTT
>NA|17|TRBV9|TRBJ1-2|once
CASSVLSPGVRGNGYTF
TGTGCCAGCAGCGTACTCTCTCCAGGGGTCAGAGGGAATGGCTACACCTTC
>TRBD2|16|TRBV29-1|TRBJ2-1|NA
CSVEFGTSGTYNEQFF
TGCAGCGTTGAATTTGGGACTAGCGGTACCTACAATGAGCAGTTCTTC
>TRBD1|15|TRBV5-1|TRBJ1-1|NA
CASSGGQVGFGAAFF
TGCGCCAGCAGCGGGGGACAGGTAGGTTTTGGTGCGGCTTTCTTT
>TRBD2|17|TRBV5-4|TRBJ2-7|NA
CASSSGLPYKQTYEQYF
TGTGCCAGCAGCTCGGGACTACCGTATAAACAGACCTACGAGCAGTACTTC
>NA|13|TRBV28|TRBJ1-3|NA
CAILRSSGNTIYF
TGTGCCATCCTACGGTCCTCTGGAAACACCATATATTTT
>NA|13|TRBV19|TRBJ2-7|NA
CASSMGTHYEQYF
TGTGCCAGTAGTATGGGCACCCACTACGAGCAGTACTTC
>NA|15|TRBV25-1|TRBJ1-2|NA
CASSPHPPLLYGYTF
TGTGCCAGCAGTCCCCACCCCCCGCTCCTCTATGGCTACACCTTC
>NA|16|TRBV6-6|TRBJ1-6|few
CASSYEGSSTDSPLHF
TGTGCCAGCAGTTACGAGGGGAGTTCGACGGATTCACCCCTCCACTTT
>TRBD1|15|TRBV5-1|TRBJ2-3|NA
CASSSRDSSTDTQYF
TGCGCCAGCAGCTCCCGGGACAGTTCCACAGATACGCAGTATTTT
>TRBD2|17|TRBV5-5|TRBJ2-3|NA
CASSGGLAGMVTDTQYF
TGTGCCAGCAGCGGGGGACTAGCCGGAATGGTCACAGATACGCAGTATTTT
>NA|15|TRBV18|TRBJ2-3|few
CASSPSTREEDTQYF
TGTGCCAGCTCACCCTCGACTAGGGAAGAAGATACGCAGTATTTT
>NA|14|TRBV7-2|TRBJ2-1|NA
CASSPRDRGNEQFF
TGTGCCAGCAGCCCTAGGGACCGTGGAAATGAGCAGTTCTTC
>NA|13|TRBV6-5|TRBJ2-7|few
CAITRDGTYEQYF
TGTGCCATCACGAGAGACGGGACCTACGAGCAGTACTTC
>NA|14|TRBV18|TRBJ2-7|NA
CASSPWTDTYEQYF
TGTGCCAGCTCACCGTGGACGGACACCTACGAGCAGTACTTC
>TRBD2|15|TRBV5-4|TRBJ2-1|once
CASSKSGRIVGEQFF
TGTGCCAGCAGCAAGTCCGGGAGGATCGTGGGTGAGCAGTTCTTC
>NA|15|TRBV18|TRBJ1-4|NA
CASSLLQGTNEKLFF
TGTGCCAGCTCGCTATTACAGGGCACTAATGAAAAACTGTTTTTT
>NA|18|TRBV5-1|TRBJ1-1|NA
CASSLEPHRVLVNTEAFF
TGCGCCAGCAGCTTGGAACCCCACAGGGTATTGGTGAACACTGAAGCTTTCTTT
>NA|14|TRBV28|TRBJ2-5|NA
CASSFGGLGETQYF
TGTGCCAGCAGTTTCGGGGGGCTGGGAGAGACCCAGTACTTC
>NA|15|TRBV11-2|TRBJ2-2|NA
CASSLAGTNTGELFF
TGTGCCAGCAGCTTAGCGGGGACCAACACCGGGGAGCTGTTTTTT
>NA|15|TRBV27|TRBJ2-7|NA
CASSLIRHSSYEQYF
TGTGCCAGCAGTTTAATCAGACACAGCTCCTACGAGCAGTACTTC
>NA|13|TRBV9|TRBJ2-3|NA
CASSATFTDTQYF
TGTGCCAGCAGCGCGACCTTCACAGATACGCAGTATTTT
>NA|16|TRBV18|TRBJ2-5|NA
CASSPSVSGRDWAQYF
TGTGCCAGCTCCCCGTCTGTTTCGGGACGCGATTGGGCCCAGTACTTC
>NA|13|TRBV18|TRBJ2-1|many
CASSPPGVNEQFF
TGTGCCAGCTCACCACCCGGGGTCAATGAGCAGTTCTTC
>TRBD2|15|TRBV6-5|TRBJ2-2|NA
CASRTGTKNTGELFF
TGTGCCAGCAGAACCGGGACTAAGAACACCGGGGAGCTGTTTTTT
>NA|13|TRBV7-3|TRBJ2-7|NA
CASRFKPINEQYF
TGTGCCAGCAGATTTAAACCCATCAACGAGCAGTACTTC
>NA|15|TRBV5-1|TRBJ2-7|NA
CASSPGTATSYEQYF
TGCGCCAGCAGCCCCGGGACGGCTACTTCCTACGAGCAGTACTTC
>TRBD1|14|TRBV2|TRBJ2-2|NA
CASRDRGNTGELFF
TGTGCCAGCAGGGACAGGGGCAACACCGGGGAGCTGTTTTTT
>TRBD2|17|TRBV5-4|TRBJ2-7|NA
CASSIGTSGSYIHEQYF
TGTGCCAGCAGCATCGGGACTAGCGGGAGTTATATCCACGAGCAGTACTTC
>TRBD2|13|TRBV10-1|TRBJ2-3|once
CASSDQKRETQYF
TGCGCCAGCAGTGACCAGAAGCGGGAGACGCAGTATTTT
>NA|15|TRBV5-1|TRBJ2-7|NA
CASSVTGGGSYEQYF
TGCGCCAGCTCCGTAACAGGGGGGGGTTCCTACGAGCAGTACTTC